These T cell receptor beta chains were read from a single sample in a study of blood T cells in healthy people across ages. TCRdb fed the 5' RACE reads into MiXCR, producing one record per CDR3 protein. Found here are roughly 1.4 million distinct CDR3 sequences, around 59% of them singletons; the top ten hold about 6.3%. Material: blood. The receptors here all came from a man between 18 and 35 years old in good health. The CDR3 runs from the conserved cysteine through the conserved F or W. Each record gives: clone size, V gene, J gene, D gene, CDR3 protein, CDR3 DNA. A D gene is named only where the DNA matches it firmly. Expanded clones get a size class; other rows say once, few or many, or leave the size out.

>many|TRBV5-1|TRBJ2-3|.
CASSLAALSTDTQYF
TGCGCCAGCAGCTTGGCTGCGTTAAGCACAGATACGCAGTATTTT
>.|TRBV20-1|TRBJ2-1|TRBD1
CSAGQGYNEQFF
TGCAGTGCTGGACAGGGCTACAATGAGCAGTTCTTC
>many|TRBV28|TRBJ2-7|TRBD2
CASKNPKLAPYEQYF
TGTGCCAGCAAGAACCCAAAACTAGCGCCCTACGAGCAGTACTTC
>few|TRBV11-2|TRBJ2-5|.
CASSLAPPGGFETQYF
TGTGCCAGCAGCTTAGCCCCCCCTGGAGGGTTCGAGACCCAGTACTTC
>.|TRBV27|TRBJ2-1|TRBD1
CASSGATGGFYNEQFF
TGTGCCAGCAGTGGGGCGACAGGGGGCTTCTACAATGAGCAGTTCTTC
>.|TRBV4-1|TRBJ2-1|.
CASSQATSGSDEQFF
TGCGCCAGCAGCCAAGCAACCTCCGGGAGCGATGAGCAGTTCTTC
>once|TRBV11-2|TRBJ1-2|.
CASSLGGDTTNYGYTF
TGTGCCAGCAGCTTAGGAGGGGACACCACTAACTATGGCTACACCTTC
>.|TRBV4-3|TRBJ2-3|TRBD1
CASSQETTDRGRTDTQYF
TGCGCCAGCAGCCAAGAGACTACGGACAGGGGGCGTACAGATACGCAGTATTTT
>once|TRBV28|TRBJ2-3|.
CASLPALFSTDTQYF
TGTGCCAGCCTTCCGGCCCTTTTCAGCACAGATACGCAGTATTTT
>.|TRBV4-1|TRBJ2-7|.
CASSQERSYKQYF
TGCGCCAGCAGCCAAGAACGCTCTTACAAGCAGTACTTC
>many|TRBV27|TRBJ1-2|TRBD1
CASSLTGGGLDGYTF
TGTGCCAGCAGCCTTACAGGGGGCGGTCTGGATGGCTACACCTTC
>.|TRBV29-1|TRBJ2-7|.
CSVETGRHYEQYF
TGCAGCGTCGAAACGGGACGGCACTACGAGCAGTACTTC
>.|TRBV20-1|TRBJ2-5|.
CSAREGRGGPQETQYF
TGCAGTGCTAGAGAGGGGAGGGGGGGGCCTCAGGAGACCCAGTACTTC
>.|TRBV27|TRBJ2-1|TRBD2
CASSLSSGGHSEQFF
TGTGCCAGCAGTTTATCGTCGGGGGGTCACAGTGAGCAGTTCTTC
>.|TRBV7-9|TRBJ2-1|.
CASSTRSELGNEQFF
TGTGCCAGCAGTACCCGCTCGGAGCTAGGCAATGAGCAGTTCTTC
>.|TRBV4-2|TRBJ2-7|TRBD1
CASSLRTGVSDEQYF
TGTGCCAGCAGCCTTAGGACAGGGGTTTCCGACGAGCAGTACTTC
>once|TRBV30|TRBJ2-1|TRBD1
CAWSRDRTYNEQFF
TGTGCCTGGAGCCGGGACAGGACCTACAATGAGCAGTTCTTC
>.|TRBV5-1|TRBJ2-5|.
CASNTRAGDEQYF
TGCGCCAGCAATACCAGGGCCGGCGATGAGCAGTACTTC
>.|TRBV12-3/TRBV12-4|TRBJ1-2|TRBD1
CASNRGKWGYTF
TGTGCCAGCAACAGGGGGAAGTGGGGCTACACCTTC
>.|TRBV7-9|TRBJ2-5|.
CASSLVLSQGNEQYF
TGTGCCAGCAGCTTAGTTTTGTCGCAGGGAAATGAGCAGTACTTC
>.|TRBV4-1|TRBJ2-5|.
CASSQDRSWQETQYF
TGCGCCAGCAGCCAAGATCGTTCATGGCAAGAGACCCAGTACTTC
>once|TRBV7-2|TRBJ2-1|.
CASSSVGTSSYNEQFF
TGTGCCAGCAGCTCGGTCGGGACTTCCTCCTACAATGAGCAGTTCTTC
>.|TRBV7-9|TRBJ2-7|TRBD1
CASSFSGTGSNEQYF
TGTGCCAGCAGCTTCTCCGGGACAGGGTCCAACGAGCAGTACTTC
>.|TRBV4-1|TRBJ2-3|.
CASNYGTRSTDTQYF
TGCGCCAGCAACTACGGGACCCGAAGCACAGATACGCAGTATTTT
>.|TRBV27|TRBJ1-2|.
CASSGITGGLDYGYTF
TGTGCCAGCAGTGGGATAACCGGGGGGCTGGACTATGGCTACACCTTC
>.|TRBV7-2|TRBJ2-5|.
CASSLEWGQGTQYF
TGTGCCAGCAGCTTAGAATGGGGCCAAGGGACCCAGTACTTC
>few|TRBV6-5|TRBJ2-5|TRBD2
CASSTSVRETQYF
TGTGCCAGCAGTACTAGCGTCCGAGAGACCCAGTACTTC
>.|TRBV3-1|TRBJ2-5|TRBD2
CASSLGGSGAAQETQYF
TGTGCCAGCAGCCTGGGTGGTAGCGGGGCCGCCCAAGAGACCCAGTACTTC
>.|TRBV27|TRBJ2-2|TRBD1
CASTPQQGSTGELFF
TGTGCCAGCACGCCCCAACAGGGGAGCACCGGGGAGCTGTTTTTT
>.|TRBV10-3|TRBJ2-3|TRBD1
CAIRGGQDGDTQYF
TGTGCCATCAGAGGCGGACAGGACGGAGATACGCAGTATTTT
>.|TRBV20-1|TRBJ2-1|.
CSGIADTYNEQFF
TGCAGTGGGATAGCGGATACCTACAATGAGCAGTTCTTC
>.|TRBV7-8|TRBJ2-1|.
CASQRWEDYEQFF
TGTGCCAGCCAAAGGTGGGAAGACTACGAGCAGTTCTTC
>.|TRBV4-1|TRBJ2-7|.
CASSPWGKGSPYEQYF
TGCGCCAGCAGCCCCTGGGGCAAGGGAAGTCCTTACGAGCAGTACTTC
>.|TRBV9|TRBJ2-7|TRBD1
CASSPNVPGQVHEQYF
TGTGCCAGCAGCCCCAACGTCCCGGGACAGGTCCACGAGCAGTACTTC
>.|TRBV4-2|TRBJ2-7|.
CASSPLRDRSYEQYF
TGTGCCAGCAGCCCGCTCCGGGACCGCTCCTACGAGCAGTACTTC
>.|TRBV21-1|TRBJ2-1|.
CAAALRAGGTDSNWEQFF
TGTGCCGCAGCTCTCCGGGCGGGGGGAACCGATTCGAATTGGGAGCAGTTCTTC
>.|TRBV5-1|TRBJ2-1|.
CASSLGFVVDEQFF
TGCGCCAGCAGCTTGGGATTCGTGGTCGATGAGCAGTTCTTC
>.|TRBV2|TRBJ2-3|.
CASRRQGLGTDTQYF
TGTGCCAGCAGGAGACAAGGCCTAGGCACAGATACGCAGTATTTT
>.|TRBV20-1|TRBJ2-7|TRBD2
CSASDSGRYSYEQYF
TGCAGTGCTAGTGACTCCGGGAGGTACTCCTACGAGCAGTACTTC
>.|TRBV27|TRBJ1-6|.
CASSLLVWSPLHF
TGTGCCAGCAGTTTACTCGTTTGGTCACCCCTCCACTTT
>.|TRBV4-1|TRBJ2-3|.
CASSQEEAERDTQYF
TGCGCCAGCAGCCAAGAGGAGGCCGAAAGGGATACGCAGTATTTT
>.|TRBV10-3|TRBJ1-5|TRBD1
CAISDRENQPQHF
TGTGCCATCAGCGACAGGGAGAATCAGCCCCAGCATTTT
>.|TRBV10-3|TRBJ2-3|TRBD2
CVISASGRTDTQYF
TGTGTCATCAGCGCTAGCGGGAGGACAGATACGCAGTATTTT
>.|TRBV12-3/TRBV12-4|TRBJ2-7|TRBD1
CASSWTGTHEQYF
TGTGCCAGCAGTTGGACAGGTACCCACGAGCAGTACTTC
>.|TRBV28|TRBJ2-7|.
CASSNSGDEQYF
TGTGCCAGCAGTAACTCGGGGGACGAGCAGTACTTC
>few|TRBV7-8|TRBJ2-1|TRBD2
CAGGNGLAGAYNEQFF
TGTGCCGGAGGTAACGGACTAGCGGGAGCCTACAATGAGCAGTTCTTC